Each of the 5 T cell receptor beta chains below was sequenced from the same sample in a study of shared clonotypes between healthy human individuals. Measured with immunoSEQ multiplex PCR; TCRdb has only the in-frame clones, and not every one. The table has 1,500,000 or so clones, about 96% seen once. The sample was naive CD4+ T cells sorted from blood. Subset given: CD45RA+ positively selected. The origin of the receptors is a young man in good health.

The rearrangement joins TRBV7-3 to TRBJ2-3; D is ambiguous. In germline, CDR1 is SGHTA, CDR2 FQGTGA. The CDR3 is 15 amino acids. V lost 1 base and J lost 0, with 8 bases in between. CDR3 nucleotides: TGTGCCAGCAGCTTAAGGGCGGCTAGCACAGATACGCAGTATTTT. Translated, it gives CASSLRAASTDTQYF.

CDR3 amino acids: CASSLYRSGGFHDYGYTF. For the CDR3, the DNA is TGTGCCAGCAGCTTATATCGGTCCGGGGGTTTCCATGACTATGGCTACACCTTC. V is TRBV7-9 and J is TRBJ1-2; D may be TRBD1 (5 bases). Trimming removed 2 bases at V and 3 bases at J, with 22 bases between. This CDR3 has 18 residues. Germline CDR1 and CDR2: SEHNR and FQNEAQ (reference sequence).

Written as DNA, the CDR3 is TGTGCCAGTAGTGAAGGCCAGTCTGGAAACACCATATATTTT. Translating it yields CASSEGQSGNTIYF. The chain combines TRBV19 with TRBJ1-3; no reliable D call. Trimming shortened V by 5 bases and J by 1 base, and 9 bases separated the two germline ends. This CDR3 has 14 amino acids. Per the germline V gene, CDR1 is LNHDA and CDR2 is SQIVND (reference sequence).

The chain has TRBV2 and TRBJ2-7; D call uncertain. Germline CDR1 SNHLY, CDR2 FYNNEI. This CDR3 is built from 14 residues. The V end was cut by 7 bases, the J end by 4 bases, with 17 bases between. CDR3 amino acids: CASKPSGGGYEQYF. In nucleotides, the CDR3 is TGTGCCAGCAAACCATCAGGTGGCGGATACGAGCAGTACTTC.

The CDR3 reads CASSLRGREGNEQFF. CDR3 coding DNA: TGTGCCAGCAGCTTACGGGGGAGGGAGGGAAATGAGCAGTTCTTC. The chain recombines TRBV7-2 with TRBJ2-1, with TRBD2 identical over 7 bases. CDR1 SGHTA and CDR2 FQGNSA come from the germline V gene. With 2 bases clipped from V and 7 bases from J, the junction kept 8 bases outside the gene matches. This CDR3 has 15 residues.